This entry lists 10 T cell receptor beta chains sequenced from one sample in a study of T cells in Graves' hyperthyroidism and ophthalmopathy. TCR beta CDR3 regions were amplified from RNA. The HTBI primer set served for first-round RT-PCR of the TCR CDR3. TCRdb passed the multiplex PCR reads through MiXCR, listing each CDR3 protein once. The sample holds approximately 510,000 distinct CDR3 sequences, around 21% seen once. The specimen sequenced was blood. These receptors were taken from a man aged 18 to 30 with Graves' hyperthyroidism.

J is TRBJ2-2 and V is TRBV6-1; 11 bases line up with TRBD1. V gave up 8 bases and J gave up 2 bases; unmatched junction bases: 10. This CDR3 spans 17 amino acids. Germline V gene sequence: CDR1 MNHNS, CDR2 SASEGT. The CDR3 protein is CASLLSGQGENTGELFF. The DNA of the CDR3 is TGTGCCAGCCTATTATCGGGACAGGGGGAAAACACCGGGGAGCTGTTTTTT.

This clonotype was observed many times. The J gene is TRBJ1-2, the V gene TRBV6-2 or TRBV6-3; 7 positions agree with TRBD1. Trimming took 2 bases from V and 8 from J; bases not matched to a gene: 11. The CDR3 is 15 amino acids. The germline V gene has CDR1 MNHEY and CDR2 SVGEGT. In nucleotides, the CDR3 is TGTGCCAGCAGTTACGCCGGGACAGAGTTTAGGGGCTACACCTTC. Translated, it gives CASSYAGTEFRGYTF.

The chain links TRBV7-8 to TRBJ2-2; 10 bases match TRBD1. Germline V CDR1 and CDR2: SGHVS, FQNEAQ. V lost 2 bases and J lost 6; bases outside the gene matches: 6. The CDR3 has 16 amino acids. CDR3 sequence (DNA): TGTGCCAGCAGCTTACGGGACAGGGGCTTGGCCGGGGAGCTGTTTTTT. Translation: CASSLRDRGLAGELFF. The full variable domain, its missing parts supplied by reference TRBV7-8 and TRBJ2-2, is GAGVSQSPRYKVAKRGQDVALRCDPISGHVSLFWYQQALGQGPEFLTYFQNEAQLDKSGLPSDRFFAERPEGSVSTLKIQRTQQEDSAVYLCASSLRDRGLAGELFFGEGSRLTVL.

The sample holds many counts of this clonotype. The J gene is TRBJ1-1, the V gene TRBV2; D gene uncertain. This CDR3 has 14 amino acids. CDR1 is SNHLY and CDR2 is FYNNEI in the germline V gene. V lost 7 bases, J lost 1 base, and 13 bases lay in between. CDR3 DNA: TGTGCCAGCAATACCCTCGTGACGAACACTGAAGCTTTCTTT. Its protein product is CASNTLVTNTEAFF.

This clonotype was recorded many times. The chain employs TRBV6-1 and TRBJ2-2, with D unresolved. V shed 3 bases and J shed 3 bases, with 8 bases lying between them. The CDR3 covers 14 residues. Germline V gives CDR1 MNHNS, CDR2 SASEGT. CDR3 sequence (DNA): TGTGCCAGCAGTGACCAGGAATACACCGGGGAGCTGTTTTTT. This codes for CASSDQEYTGELFF.

This clonotype has a count of ten or more. The V gene is TRBV12-3 or TRBV12-4, the J gene TRBJ2-5; 8 nucleotides line up with TRBD1. The CDR3 totals 14 residues. V lost 3 bases to trimming and J lost 7 bases; unmatched junction nucleotides: 7. The CDR3 here is CASSFPGQGRTQYF. As DNA, the CDR3 is TGTGCCAGCAGTTTCCCTGGACAGGGTAGGACCCAGTACTTC.

The chain is built from TRBV30 and TRBJ2-2, with D uncertain. V lost 0 bases to trimming and J lost 2 bases, with 1 base between them. Germline assignment: CDR1 GTSNPN and CDR2 SVGIG (reference sequence). This CDR3 is 12 amino acids long. Here the CDR3 reads CAWSVNTGELFF. The CDR3 bases are TGTGCCTGGAGTGTCAACACCGGGGAGCTGTTTTTT.

About this clonotype itself: One end of the junction fails to match germline, which may point to a read error. The rearrangement joins TRBV15 to TRBJ1-1; D not certain. The CDR3 extends over 14 amino acids. Germline assignment: CDR1 LNHNV and CDR2 YYDKDF (reference sequence). The CDR3 loop is CATSRDPGNTDALF. CDR3 coding DNA: TGTGCCACCAGCAGGGACCCTGGAAACACTGATGCTCTCTTT.

The table lists this clonotype with a few counts. The chain carries TRBV6-1 and TRBJ2-5; 10 bases align to TRBD2. The germline V gene has CDR1 MNHNS and CDR2 SASEGT. Unmatched junction bases numbered 12, after V lost 3 bases and J lost 5 bases. The CDR3 extends over 17 amino acids. This chain's CDR3 is CASSDTITGTSEETQYF. The CDR3 DNA follows: TGTGCCAGCAGTGATACTATAACCGGGACTAGCGAGGAGACCCAGTACTTC.

This clonotype has ten or more counts. The V and J genes are TRBV3-1 and TRBJ2-5, with TRBD2 matching over 9 bases. V lost 0 bases to trimming and J lost 4 bases; unmatched junction nucleotides: 6. The CDR3 is 16 amino acids. The germline V gene has CDR1 LGHDT and CDR2 YNNKEL (reference sequence). The CDR3 is CASSQDIGTSRETQYF. The CDR3 DNA is TGTGCCAGCAGCCAAGATATCGGGACTAGCCGAGAGACCCAGTACTTC.